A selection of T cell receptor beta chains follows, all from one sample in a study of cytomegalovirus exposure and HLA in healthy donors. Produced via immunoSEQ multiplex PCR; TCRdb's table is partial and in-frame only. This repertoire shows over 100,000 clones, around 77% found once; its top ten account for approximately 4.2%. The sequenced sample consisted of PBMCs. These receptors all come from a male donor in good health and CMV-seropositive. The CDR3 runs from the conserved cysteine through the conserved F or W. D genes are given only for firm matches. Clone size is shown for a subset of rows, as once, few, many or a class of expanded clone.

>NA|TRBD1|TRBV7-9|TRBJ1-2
CASSWDSYYGYTF
TGTGCCAGCAGCTGGGACAGCTACTATGGCTACACCTTC
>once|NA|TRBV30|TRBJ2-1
CAWSVGASYNEQFF
TGTGCCTGGAGTGTGGGGGCCAGCTACAATGAGCAGTTCTTC
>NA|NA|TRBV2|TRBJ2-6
CASRLESGANGLTF
TGTGCCAGCAGGCTCGAATCTGGGGCCAACGGCCTGACTTTC
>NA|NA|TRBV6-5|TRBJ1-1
CASSPFGLLNTEAFF
TGTGCCAGCAGCCCTTTTGGACTGTTGAACACTGAAGCTTTCTTT
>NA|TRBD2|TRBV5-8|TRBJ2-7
CASNKREYYYEQYF
TGTGCCAGCAACAAGCGGGAGTATTACTACGAGCAGTACTTC
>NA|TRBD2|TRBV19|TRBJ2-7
CASRARGTTYEQYF
TGTGCCAGTAGAGCTAGAGGGACTACCTACGAGCAGTACTTC
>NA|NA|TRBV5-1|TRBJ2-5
CASSLVPSGQETQYF
TGCGCCAGCAGCTTGGTCCCCAGCGGCCAAGAGACCCAGTACTTC
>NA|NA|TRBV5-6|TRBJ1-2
CASSSAAGWSYTF
TGTGCCAGCAGCTCGGCGGCAGGGTGGAGCTACACCTTC
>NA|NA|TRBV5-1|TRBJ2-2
CASSTAGSVNAGELFF
TGCGCCAGCAGCACCGCCGGTTCTGTCAACGCCGGGGAGCTGTTTTTT
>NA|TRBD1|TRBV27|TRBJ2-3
CASSPDRGLADTQYF
TGTGCCAGCAGCCCGGACAGGGGCCTCGCAGATACGCAGTATTTT
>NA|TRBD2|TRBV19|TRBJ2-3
CASSLGLADTDTQYF
TGTGCCAGTAGCTTGGGACTAGCGGACACAGATACGCAGTATTTT
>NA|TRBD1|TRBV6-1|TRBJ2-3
CASSRQGGTDTQYF
TGTGCCAGCAGCAGACAGGGAGGCACAGATACGCAGTATTTT
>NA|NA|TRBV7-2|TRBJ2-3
CASSLGVVSTDTQYF
TGTGCCAGCAGCTTAGGCGTAGTAAGCACAGATACGCAGTATTTT
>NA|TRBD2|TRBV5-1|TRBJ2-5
CASSSEVRGGVETQYF
TGCGCCAGCTCCTCTGAGGTGCGGGGGGGAGTAGAGACCCAGTACTTC
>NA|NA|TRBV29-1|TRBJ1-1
CSALTDLNTEAFF
TGCAGCGCTCTGACAGACTTGAACACTGAAGCTTTCTTT
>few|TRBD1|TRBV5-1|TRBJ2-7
CASRGGTGLYEQYF
TGCGCCAGCAGAGGAGGGACAGGTCTCTACGAGCAGTACTTC
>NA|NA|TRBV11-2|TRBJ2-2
CASSLGSNTGELFF
TGTGCCAGCAGCTTAGGAAGCAACACCGGGGAGCTGTTTTTT
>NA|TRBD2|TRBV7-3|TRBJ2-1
CASSLRLAGFDEQFF
TGTGCCAGCAGCCTCAGACTAGCAGGTTTCGATGAGCAGTTCTTC
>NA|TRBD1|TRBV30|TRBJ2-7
CAWRPTGGLPYEQYF
TGTGCCTGGAGGCCCACAGGGGGCTTGCCCTACGAGCAGTACTTC
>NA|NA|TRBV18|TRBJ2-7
CASSELQAAYEQYF
TGTGCCAGCTCAGAATTGCAGGCCGCCTACGAGCAGTACTTC
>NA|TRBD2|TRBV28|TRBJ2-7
CASNSGIYEQYF
TGTGCCAGCAATAGCGGGATCTACGAGCAGTACTTC
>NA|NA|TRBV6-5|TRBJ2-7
CASRTSSEYEEQYF
TGTGCCAGCAGAACCTCTAGCGAGTATGAGGAGCAGTACTTC
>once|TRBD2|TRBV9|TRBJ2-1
CASSGLAGTYNEQFF
TGCGCCAGCAGCGGACTAGCGGGGACCTACAATGAGCAGTTCTTC
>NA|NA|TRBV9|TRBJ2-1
CASSIQPGLNNEQFF
TGTGCCAGCAGCATACAGCCGGGGTTAAACAATGAGCAGTTCTTC
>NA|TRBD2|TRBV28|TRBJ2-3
CASRERGGALDTQYF
TGTGCCAGCAGAGAACGCGGGGGGGCCTTAGATACGCAGTATTTT
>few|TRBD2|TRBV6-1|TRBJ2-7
CASSEEASGSYEQYF
TGTGCCAGCAGTGAAGAGGCTAGCGGGAGTTACGAGCAGTACTTC
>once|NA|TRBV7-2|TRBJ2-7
CASSLVGGPPGVPYEQYF
TGTGCCAGCAGCTTAGTTGGTGGGCCGCCGGGAGTGCCCTACGAGCAGTACTTC
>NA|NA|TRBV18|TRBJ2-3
CASSGEADTQYF
TGTGCCAGCTCGGGAGAGGCAGATACGCAGTATTTT
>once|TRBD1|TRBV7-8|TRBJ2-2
CAGAGQGATGELFF
TGTGCCGGGGCGGGACAGGGGGCGACCGGGGAGCTGTTTTTT
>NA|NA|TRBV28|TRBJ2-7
CASSLGGYEQYF
TGTGCCAGCAGTTTAGGCGGCTACGAGCAGTACTTC
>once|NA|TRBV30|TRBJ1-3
CAWGGTLMRRISGNTIYF
TGTGCCTGGGGGGGGACCCTTATGAGAAGGATCTCTGGAAACACCATATATTTT
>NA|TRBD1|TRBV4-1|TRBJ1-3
CASSQDGTALGNTIYF
TGCGCCAGCAGCCAAGATGGGACAGCTTTGGGAAACACCATATATTTT
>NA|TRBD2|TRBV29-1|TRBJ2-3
CSGKSGSGTDTQYF
TGCAGCGGTAAGAGCGGGAGTGGAACAGATACGCAGTATTTT
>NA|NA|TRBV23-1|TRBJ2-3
CASSQSADTQYF
TGCGCCAGCAGTCAATCCGCAGATACGCAGTATTTT
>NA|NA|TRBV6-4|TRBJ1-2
CASSAYGNYGYTF
TGTGCCAGCAGTGCGTACGGTAACTATGGCTACACCTTC
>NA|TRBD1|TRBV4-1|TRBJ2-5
CASSQDPTGQETQYF
TGCGCCAGCAGCCAAGATCCGACAGGGCAAGAGACCCAGTACTTC
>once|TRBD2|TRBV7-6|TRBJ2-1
CASSYSGLGTYNEQFF
TGTGCCAGCAGCTATTCCGGACTAGGAACATACAATGAGCAGTTCTTC
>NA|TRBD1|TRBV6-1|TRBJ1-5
CASSGWGRGLEPQHF
TGTGCCAGCAGTGGGTGGGGCAGGGGGCTTGAGCCCCAGCATTTT
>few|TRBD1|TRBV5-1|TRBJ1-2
CASSLLGQGAGYTF
TGCGCCAGCAGCTTGTTAGGACAGGGGGCTGGCTACACCTTC
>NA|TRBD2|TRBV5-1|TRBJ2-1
CASSKPTGTSGLNEQFF
TGCGCCAGCAGCAAACCAACCGGGACTAGCGGGCTCAATGAGCAGTTCTTC
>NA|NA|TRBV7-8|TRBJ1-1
CASNVGQYRANTEAFF
TGTGCCAGCAACGTAGGACAGTACAGGGCGAACACTGAAGCTTTCTTT
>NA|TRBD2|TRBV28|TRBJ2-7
CASSLGASGSYEQYF
TGTGCCAGCAGTTTAGGGGCTAGCGGGAGCTACGAGCAGTACTTC
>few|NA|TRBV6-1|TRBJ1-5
CASREGNNQPQHF
TGTGCCAGCAGGGAGGGCAACAATCAGCCCCAGCATTTT
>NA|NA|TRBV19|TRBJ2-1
CASVMLGGSYNEQFF
TGTGCCTCCGTTATGTTAGGAGGCTCCTACAATGAGCAGTTCTTC
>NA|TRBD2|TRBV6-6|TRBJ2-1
CATERSLAGASDEQFF
TGTGCCACTGAGAGGTCTCTAGCGGGGGCAAGTGATGAGCAGTTCTTC
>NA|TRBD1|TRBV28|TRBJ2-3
CASSFGDRITDTQYF
TGTGCCAGCAGTTTCGGGGACAGAATCACAGATACGCAGTATTTT
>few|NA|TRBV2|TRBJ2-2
CASSGGAGTGELFF
TGTGCCAGCAGTGGAGGAGCGGGCACCGGGGAGCTGTTTTTT
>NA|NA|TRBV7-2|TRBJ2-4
CASSLSSRQNIQYF
TGTGCCAGCAGCCTCTCCTCTAGGCAAAACATTCAGTACTTC
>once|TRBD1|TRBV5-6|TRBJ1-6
CASSFGDSRLSLHF
TGTGCCAGCAGCTTCGGGGACAGCCGTCTGTCCCTCCACTTT
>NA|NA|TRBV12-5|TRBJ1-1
CASAKGGPNTEAFF
TGTGCTAGTGCCAAAGGGGGACCGAACACTGAAGCTTTCTTT
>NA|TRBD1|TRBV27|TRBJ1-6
CASSRQGAGSPLHF
TGTGCCAGCAGTAGACAGGGGGCCGGATCACCCCTCCACTTT
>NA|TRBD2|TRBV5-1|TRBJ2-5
CASSSGLAGAGMETQYF
TGCGCCAGCAGCTCGGGACTAGCGGGGGCGGGCATGGAGACCCAGTACTTC
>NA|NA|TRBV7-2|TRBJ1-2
CASSLDLARGYTF
TGTGCCAGCAGCTTAGATTTGGCGCGGGGCTACACCTTC
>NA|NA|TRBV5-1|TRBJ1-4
CASSLAGNEKLFF
TGCGCCAGCAGCTTGGCCGGGAATGAAAAACTGTTTTTT
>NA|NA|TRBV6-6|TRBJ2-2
CASSYKSPGELFF
TGTGCCAGCAGTTACAAATCTCCCGGGGAGCTGTTTTTT
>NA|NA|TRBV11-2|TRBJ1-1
CASSLDRVPNTEAFF
TGTGCCAGCAGCTTAGACAGGGTACCCAACACTGAAGCTTTCTTT
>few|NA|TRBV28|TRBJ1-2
CASSSQGVHTF
TGTGCCAGCAGTTCACAGGGAGTGCACACCTTC
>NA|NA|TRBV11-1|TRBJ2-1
CASSLGTALNEQFF
TGTGCCAGCAGCTTAGGGACAGCACTGAATGAGCAGTTCTTC
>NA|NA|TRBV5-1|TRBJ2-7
CASSLVQGYEQYF
TGCGCCAGCAGCTTGGTACAGGGCTACGAGCAGTACTTC
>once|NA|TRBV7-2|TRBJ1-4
CASSPGPSLFNEKLFF
TGTGCCAGCAGCCCCGGGCCTAGCCTGTTCAATGAAAAACTGTTTTTT